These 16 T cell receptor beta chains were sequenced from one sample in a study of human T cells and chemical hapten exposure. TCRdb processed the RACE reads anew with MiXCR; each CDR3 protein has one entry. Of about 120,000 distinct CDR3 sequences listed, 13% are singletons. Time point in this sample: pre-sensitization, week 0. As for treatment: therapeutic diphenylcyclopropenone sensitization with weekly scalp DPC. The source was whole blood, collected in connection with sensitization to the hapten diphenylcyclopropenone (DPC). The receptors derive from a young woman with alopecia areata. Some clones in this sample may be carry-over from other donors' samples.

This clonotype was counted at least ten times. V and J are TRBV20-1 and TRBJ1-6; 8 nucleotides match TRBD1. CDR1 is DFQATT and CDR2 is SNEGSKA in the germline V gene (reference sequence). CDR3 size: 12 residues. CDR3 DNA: TGCGGCTGCGGACAGGGAAATTCACCCCTCCACTTT. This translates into CGCGQGNSPLHF.

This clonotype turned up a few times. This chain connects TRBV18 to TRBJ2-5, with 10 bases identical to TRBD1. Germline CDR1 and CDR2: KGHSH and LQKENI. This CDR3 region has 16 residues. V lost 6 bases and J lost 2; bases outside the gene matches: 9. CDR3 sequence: CASSGSRDRGQETQYF. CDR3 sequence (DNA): TGTGCCAGCTCGGGGTCCCGGGACAGGGGACAAGAGACCCAGTACTTC.

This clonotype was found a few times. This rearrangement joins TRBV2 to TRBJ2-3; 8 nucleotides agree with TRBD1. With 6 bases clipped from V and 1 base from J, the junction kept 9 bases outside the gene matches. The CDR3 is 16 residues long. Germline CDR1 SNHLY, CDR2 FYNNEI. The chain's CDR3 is CASSGRTGGRTDTQYF. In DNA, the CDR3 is TGTGCCAGCAGCGGAAGAACAGGGGGGCGCACAGATACGCAGTATTTT.

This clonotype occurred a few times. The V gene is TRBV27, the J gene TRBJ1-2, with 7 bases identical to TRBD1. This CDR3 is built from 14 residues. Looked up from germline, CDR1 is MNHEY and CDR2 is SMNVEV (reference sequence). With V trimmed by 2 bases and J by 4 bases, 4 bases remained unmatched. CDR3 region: CASSLGRDSYGYTF. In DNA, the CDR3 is TGTGCCAGCAGTTTAGGCCGGGACAGCTATGGCTACACCTTC.

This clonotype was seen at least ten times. The CDR3 region has the DNA TGTGCCAGCAGTCGCCCCTCTGGAAACACCATATATTTT. Protein product: CASSRPSGNTIYF. J is TRBJ1-3 and V is TRBV28; D ambiguous. Trimming removed 5 bases at V and 0 bases at J, with 5 bases between. This CDR3 is built from 13 residues. Germline V gene data show CDR1 as MDHEN and CDR2 as SYDVKM.

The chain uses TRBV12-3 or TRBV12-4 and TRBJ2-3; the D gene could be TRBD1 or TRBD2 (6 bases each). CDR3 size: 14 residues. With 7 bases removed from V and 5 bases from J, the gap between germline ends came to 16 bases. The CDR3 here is CASKVGGYGDTQYF. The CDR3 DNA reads TGTGCCAGCAAAGTAGGGGGGTATGGAGATACGCAGTATTTT.

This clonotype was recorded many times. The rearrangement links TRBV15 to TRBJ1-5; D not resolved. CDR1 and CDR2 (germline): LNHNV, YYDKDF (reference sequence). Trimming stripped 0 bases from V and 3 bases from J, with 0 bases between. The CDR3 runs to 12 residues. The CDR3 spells CATSRDNQPQHF. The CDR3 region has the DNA TGTGCCACCAGCAGAGACAATCAGCCCCAGCATTTT.

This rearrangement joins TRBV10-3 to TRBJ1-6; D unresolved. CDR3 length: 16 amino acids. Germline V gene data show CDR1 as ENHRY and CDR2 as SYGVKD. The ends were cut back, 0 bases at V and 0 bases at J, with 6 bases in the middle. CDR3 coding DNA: TGTGCCATCAGTGAGTCCCCTCCCTCCTATAATTCACCCCTCCACTTT. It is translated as CAISESPPSYNSPLHF.

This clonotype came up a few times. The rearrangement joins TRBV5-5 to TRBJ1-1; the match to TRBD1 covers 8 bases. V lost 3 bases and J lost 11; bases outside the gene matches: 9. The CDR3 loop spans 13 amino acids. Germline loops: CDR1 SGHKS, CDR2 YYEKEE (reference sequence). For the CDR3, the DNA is TGTGCCAGCAGCTCGGTGCAGGGGGCGCGCGCTTTCTTT. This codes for CASSSVQGARAFF. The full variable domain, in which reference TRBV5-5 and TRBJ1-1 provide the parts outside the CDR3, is DAGVTQSPTHLIKTRGQQVTLRCSPISGHKSVSWYQQVLGQGPQFIFQYYEKEERGRGNFPDRFSARQFPNYSSELNVNALLLGDSALYLCASSSVQGARAFFGQGTRLTVV.

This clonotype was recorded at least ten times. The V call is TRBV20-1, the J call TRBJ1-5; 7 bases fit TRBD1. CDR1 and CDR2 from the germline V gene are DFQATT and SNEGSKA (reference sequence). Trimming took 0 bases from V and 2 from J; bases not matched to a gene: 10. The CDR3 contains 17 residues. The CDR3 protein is CSARDGRGGFRNQPQHF. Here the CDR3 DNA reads TGCAGTGCTAGAGATGGGAGAGGGGGCTTTCGCAATCAGCCCCAGCATTTT.

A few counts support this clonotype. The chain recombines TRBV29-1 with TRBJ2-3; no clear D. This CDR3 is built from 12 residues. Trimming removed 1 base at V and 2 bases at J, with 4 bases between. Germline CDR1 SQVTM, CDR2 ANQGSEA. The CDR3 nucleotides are TGCAGCGTTGAAGGGACCACAGATACGCAGTATTTT. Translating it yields CSVEGTTDTQYF.

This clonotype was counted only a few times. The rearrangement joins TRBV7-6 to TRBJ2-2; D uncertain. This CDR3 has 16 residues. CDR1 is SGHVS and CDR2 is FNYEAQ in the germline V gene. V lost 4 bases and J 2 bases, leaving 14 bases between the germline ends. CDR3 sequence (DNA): TGTGCCAGCAGCTCCCTTAGAGGTTCCAACACCGGGGAGCTGTTTTTT. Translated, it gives CASSSLRGSNTGELFF.

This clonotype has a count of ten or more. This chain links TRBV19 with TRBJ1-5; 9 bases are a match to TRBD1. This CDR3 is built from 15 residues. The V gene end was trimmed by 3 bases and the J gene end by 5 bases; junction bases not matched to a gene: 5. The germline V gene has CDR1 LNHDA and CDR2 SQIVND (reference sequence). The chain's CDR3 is CASSIPRTGDQPQHF. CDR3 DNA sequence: TGTGCCAGTAGTATCCCCCGGACAGGGGATCAGCCCCAGCATTTT.

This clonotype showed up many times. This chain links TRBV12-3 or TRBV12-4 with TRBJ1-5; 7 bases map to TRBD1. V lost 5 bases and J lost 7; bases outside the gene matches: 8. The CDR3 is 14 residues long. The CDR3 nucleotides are TGTGCCAGCAGTCTCGCAGGGGGGGACCAGCCCCAGCATTTT. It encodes CASSLAGGDQPQHF.

The CDR3, as DNA: TGTGCCAGCAGCTTCAGCACGGGGGGGCCAGATACGCAGTATTTT. This translates into CASSFSTGGPDTQYF. The chain combines TRBV7-6 with TRBJ2-3; 8 positions match TRBD2. The CDR3 extends over 15 amino acids. Trimming cost V 3 bases and J 4 bases; bases outside gene matches: 6. Germline values: CDR1 SGHVS, CDR2 FNYEAQ. Variable domain in full (rest from reference TRBV7-6 and TRBJ2-3): GAGVSQSPRYKVTKRGQDVALRCDPISGHVSLYWYRQALGQGPEFLTYFNYEAQQDKSGLPNDRFSAERPEGSISTLTIQRTEQRDSAMYRCASSFSTGGPDTQYFGPGTRLTVL.

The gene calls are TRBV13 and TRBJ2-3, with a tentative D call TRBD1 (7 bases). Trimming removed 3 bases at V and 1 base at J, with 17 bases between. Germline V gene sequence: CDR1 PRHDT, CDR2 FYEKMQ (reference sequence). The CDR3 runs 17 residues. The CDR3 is CASSFLRQGGGTDTQYF. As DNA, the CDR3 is TGTGCCAGCAGCTTTCTGAGACAGGGCGGGGGCACAGATACGCAGTATTTT.